Listed below are T cell receptor beta chains from one sample, sequenced in a study of blood T cell repertoires in COVID-19. Method: immunoSEQ multiplex PCR; TCRdb's copy keeps in-frame clones and lacks some. The table shows 300,000 to 400,000 clones, with roughly 90% occurring only once. The specimen was PBMCs or T cells enriched from blood (not recorded which). These receptor sequences come from a woman in her twenties or thirties with acute COVID-19. The CDR3 runs from the conserved cysteine through the conserved F or W. The D gene is left open where the match is weak. The size of a clone is reported for some rows only, either as once, few or many, or as a class for expanded clones.

>NA|TRBV10-3|TRBJ2-7|NA
TGTGCCATCAGTGATAGTCGGACTCCGGAGCAGTACTTC
CAISDSRTPEQYF
>once|TRBV6-1|TRBJ1-5|NA
TGTGCCAGCAGTGATGGCAGGAGCAATCAGCCCCAGCATTTT
CASSDGRSNQPQHF
>NA|TRBV18|TRBJ2-2|TRBD1
TGTGCCAGCTCACCACCGACAGGGTCGAACACCGGGGAGCTGTTTTTT
CASSPPTGSNTGELFF
>NA|TRBV27|TRBJ1-5|NA
TGTGCCAGCAGTTTTTTGGGAGGGGATCAGCCCCAGCATTTT
CASSFLGGDQPQHF
>NA|TRBV19|TRBJ1-1|TRBD1
TGTGCCAGTAGTTCGGACAGGGGGCGCCCTGAAGCTTTCTTT
CASSSDRGRPEAFF
>NA|TRBV6-5|TRBJ1-4|TRBD1
TGTGCCAGCAGTTACTTTCGAGGGGGCGGCAGTGAAAAACTGTTTTTT
CASSYFRGGGSEKLFF
>NA|TRBV30|TRBJ1-5|NA
TGTGCCTGGAGTTCAACAGGGAAGTCGCTTGGCAATCAGCCCCAGCATTTT
CAWSSTGKSLGNQPQHF
>NA|TRBV7-3|TRBJ2-3|NA
TGTGCCAGCAGCTTATTCCGACAGACAGATACGCAGTATTTT
CASSLFRQTDTQYF
>NA|TRBV7-9|TRBJ1-1|NA
TGTGCCAGCAGCTTACTTCCAGGGCCGCCCAATGAAGCTTTCTTT
CASSLLPGPPNEAFF
>NA|TRBV28|TRBJ2-7|NA
TGTGCCAGCAGTTCGACAGTGGGCGAGCAGTACTTC
CASSSTVGEQYF
>NA|TRBV29-1|TRBJ2-2|NA
TGCAGCGTTGAACAGGGAAACACCGGGGAGCTGTTTTTT
CSVEQGNTGELFF
>NA|TRBV19|TRBJ1-2|TRBD1
TGTGCCAGTAATCCCCAGCCAGGGACAGGGCCTAACTATGGCTACACCTTC
CASNPQPGTGPNYGYTF
>NA|TRBV5-1|TRBJ2-7|NA
TGCGCCAGCAGCCCCCCGACTACAGACTACGAGCAGTACTTC
CASSPPTTDYEQYF
>NA|TRBV6-5|TRBJ1-2|NA
TGTGCCAGCAGTTTGGCGGGGCACCCTAACTATGGCTACACCTTC
CASSLAGHPNYGYTF
>NA|TRBV19|TRBJ2-1|NA
TGTGCCAGTAGTATCGCTCTGAGGGTCAATGAGCAGTTCTTC
CASSIALRVNEQFF
>NA|TRBV24-1|TRBJ2-1|TRBD2
TGTGCCACCAGTGTTAGCGGGGGGGCCCACAATGAGCAGTTCTTC
CATSVSGGAHNEQFF
>few|TRBV5-5|TRBJ1-2|NA
TGTGCCAGCAGCCCTGCCTCCCGACAGGCGAACTATGGCTACACCTTC
CASSPASRQANYGYTF
>NA|TRBV7-2|TRBJ2-1|NA
TGTGCCAGCAGCCCTATTGGCGGGGCCACACACAATGAGCAGTTCTTC
CASSPIGGATHNEQFF
>NA|TRBV11-2|TRBJ2-1|NA
TGTGCCAGCAGCTCGGACAGACTAGCCCCATACAATGAGCAGTTCTTC
CASSSDRLAPYNEQFF
>NA|TRBV18|TRBJ1-1|TRBD1
TGTGCCAGCTCACCGTACTCGGGACAGCTCATGAACACTGAAGCTTTCTTT
CASSPYSGQLMNTEAFF
>NA|TRBV18|TRBJ1-1|NA
TGTGCCAGTTTTACGGGATCCGGTCTGAACACTGAAGCTTTCTTT
CASFTGSGLNTEAFF
>NA|TRBV27|TRBJ2-7|TRBD1
TGTGCCAGCAGTTTACGGGGCACGGGACAGTACGAGCAGTACTTC
CASSLRGTGQYEQYF
>few|TRBV27|TRBJ1-2|TRBD1
TGTGCCAGCAGCGAGCTGACAGGGGAATACTATGGCTACACCTTC
CASSELTGEYYGYTF
>NA|TRBV3-1/TRBV3-2|TRBJ1-2|NA
TGTGCCAGCAGCCAAGGGAGCGCGGCGCTCTATGGCTACACCTTC
CASSQGSAALYGYTF
>once|TRBV19|TRBJ1-5|NA
TGTGCCAGTAGCACCCGCTTGGGTAGCGGCAATCAGCCCCAGCATTTT
CASSTRLGSGNQPQHF
>once|TRBV18|TRBJ2-3|NA
TGTGCCAGCTCAAGTGCGGGGGATACGCAGTATTTT
CASSSAGDTQYF
>few|TRBV12-5|TRBJ1-6|NA
TGTGCTAGCCAAATCCGCAGCTCCTATAATTCACCCCTCCACTTT
CASQIRSSYNSPLHF
>NA|TRBV6-5|TRBJ2-2|TRBD2
TGTGCCAGCAGTTACAGTCGAGCGGGGGCGTCAGGGGAGCTGTTTTTT
CASSYSRAGASGELFF
>NA|TRBV4-1|TRBJ1-3|NA
TGCGCCAGCAGCCACACAGATTCTGGAAACACCATATATTTT
CASSHTDSGNTIYF
>NA|TRBV4-3|TRBJ1-4|NA
TGCGCCAGCAGCCAAGATTTGGGGAGTGAAAAACTGTTTTTT
CASSQDLGSEKLFF
>NA|TRBV27|TRBJ2-1|TRBD2
TGTGCCAGCAAACTAGCGGGGGGGTACAATGAGCAGTTCTTC
CASKLAGGYNEQFF